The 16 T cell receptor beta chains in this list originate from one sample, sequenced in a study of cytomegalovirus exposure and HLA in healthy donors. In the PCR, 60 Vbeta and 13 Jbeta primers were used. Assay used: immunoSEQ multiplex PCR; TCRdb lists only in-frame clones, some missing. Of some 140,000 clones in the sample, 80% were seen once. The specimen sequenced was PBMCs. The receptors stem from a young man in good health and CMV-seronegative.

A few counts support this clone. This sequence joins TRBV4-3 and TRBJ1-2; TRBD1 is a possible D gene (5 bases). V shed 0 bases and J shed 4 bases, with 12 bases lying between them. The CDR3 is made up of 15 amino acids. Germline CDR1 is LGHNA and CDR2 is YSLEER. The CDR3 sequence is CASSQEQEGIYGYTF. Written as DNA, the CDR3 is TGCGCCAGCAGCCAAGAACAGGAAGGGATCTATGGCTACACCTTC.

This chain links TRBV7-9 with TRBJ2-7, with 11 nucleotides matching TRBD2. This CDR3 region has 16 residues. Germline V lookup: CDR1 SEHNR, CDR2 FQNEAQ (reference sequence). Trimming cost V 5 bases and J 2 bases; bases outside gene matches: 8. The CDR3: CASSRGLAGSTYEQYF. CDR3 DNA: TGTGCCAGCAGCAGAGGACTAGCGGGTTCAACCTACGAGCAGTACTTC.

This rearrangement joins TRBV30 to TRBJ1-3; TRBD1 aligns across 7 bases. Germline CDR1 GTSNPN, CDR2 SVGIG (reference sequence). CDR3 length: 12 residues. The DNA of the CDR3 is TGTGCTTTGGACAGGACTGGAAACACCATATATTTT. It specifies CALDRTGNTIYF.

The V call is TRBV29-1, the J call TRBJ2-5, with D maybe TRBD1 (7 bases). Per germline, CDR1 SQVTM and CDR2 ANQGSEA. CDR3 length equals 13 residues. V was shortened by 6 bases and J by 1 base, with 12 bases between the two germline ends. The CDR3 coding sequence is TGCAGCGTGGGGGGACAGATCCAAGAGACCCAGTACTTC. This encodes CSVGGQIQETQYF.

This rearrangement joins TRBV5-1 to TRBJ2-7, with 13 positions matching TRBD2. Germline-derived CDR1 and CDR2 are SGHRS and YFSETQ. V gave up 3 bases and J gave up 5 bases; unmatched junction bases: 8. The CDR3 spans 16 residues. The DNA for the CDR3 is TGCGCCAGCAGCTCTACTAGCGGGAGGGTCGCGGACGAGCAGTACTTC. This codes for CASSSTSGRVADEQYF. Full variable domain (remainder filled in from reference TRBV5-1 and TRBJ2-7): KAGVTQTPRYLIKTRGQQVTLSCSPISGHRSVSWYQQTPGQGLQFLFEYFSETQRNKGNFPGRFSGRQFSNSRSEMNVSTLELGDSALYLCASSSTSGRVADEQYFGPGTRLTVT.

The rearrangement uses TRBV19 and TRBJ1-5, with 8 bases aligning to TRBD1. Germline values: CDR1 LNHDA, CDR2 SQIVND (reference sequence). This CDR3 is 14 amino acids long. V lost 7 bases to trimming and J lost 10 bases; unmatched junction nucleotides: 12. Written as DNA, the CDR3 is TGTGCCAGTATTGACAGGGGCCTCCGAAGTCCCCAGCATTTT. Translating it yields CASIDRGLRSPQHF. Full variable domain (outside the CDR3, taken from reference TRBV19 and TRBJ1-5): DGGITQSPKYLFRKEGQNVTLSCEQNLNHDAMYWYRQDPGQGLRLIYYSQIVNDFQKGDIAEGYSVSREKKESFPLTVTSAQKNPTAFYLCASIDRGLRSPQHFGDGTRLSIL.

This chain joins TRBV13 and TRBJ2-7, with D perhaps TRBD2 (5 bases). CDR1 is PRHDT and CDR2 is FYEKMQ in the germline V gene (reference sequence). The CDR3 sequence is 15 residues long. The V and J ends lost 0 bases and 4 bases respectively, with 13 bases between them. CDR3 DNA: TGTGCCAGCAGCTTAGGCCCCCGGGAAACATACGAGCAGTACTTC. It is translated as CASSLGPRETYEQYF.

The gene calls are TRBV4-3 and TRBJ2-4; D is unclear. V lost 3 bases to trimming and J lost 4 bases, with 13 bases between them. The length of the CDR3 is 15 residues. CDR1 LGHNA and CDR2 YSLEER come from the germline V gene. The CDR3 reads CASSQFTARKNIQYF. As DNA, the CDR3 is TGCGCCAGCAGCCAGTTCACAGCCCGGAAAAACATTCAGTACTTC.

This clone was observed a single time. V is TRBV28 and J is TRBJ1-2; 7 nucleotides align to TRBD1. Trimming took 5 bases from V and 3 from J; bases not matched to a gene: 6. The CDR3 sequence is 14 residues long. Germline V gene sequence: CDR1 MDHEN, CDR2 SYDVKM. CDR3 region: CASSPGQEYYGYTF. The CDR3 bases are TGTGCCAGCAGTCCCGGACAGGAGTACTATGGCTACACCTTC.

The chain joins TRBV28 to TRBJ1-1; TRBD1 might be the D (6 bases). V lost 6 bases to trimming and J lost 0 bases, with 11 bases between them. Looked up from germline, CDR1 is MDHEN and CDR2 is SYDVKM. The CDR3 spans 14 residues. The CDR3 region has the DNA TGTGCCAGCAGACGAGAGGGGGTGAACACTGAAGCTTTCTTT. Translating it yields CASRREGVNTEAFF.

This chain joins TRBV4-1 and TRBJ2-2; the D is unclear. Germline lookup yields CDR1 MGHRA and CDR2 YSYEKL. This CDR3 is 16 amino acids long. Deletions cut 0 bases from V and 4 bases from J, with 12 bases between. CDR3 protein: CASSQDLMSPTGELFF. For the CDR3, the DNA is TGCGCCAGCAGCCAAGATCTAATGTCGCCCACCGGGGAGCTGTTTTTT.

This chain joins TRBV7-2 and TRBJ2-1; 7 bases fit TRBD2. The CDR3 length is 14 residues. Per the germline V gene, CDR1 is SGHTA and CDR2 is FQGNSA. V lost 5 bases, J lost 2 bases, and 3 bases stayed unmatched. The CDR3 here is CASSAAGAYNEQFF. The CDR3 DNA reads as TGTGCCAGCAGCGCGGCGGGGGCCTACAATGAGCAGTTCTTC.

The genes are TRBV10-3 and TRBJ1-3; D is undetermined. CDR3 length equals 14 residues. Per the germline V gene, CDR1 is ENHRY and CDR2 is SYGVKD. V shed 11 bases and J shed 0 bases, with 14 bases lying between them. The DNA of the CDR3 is TGTGCCGTAAGCGGACGGTACTCTGGAAACACCATATATTTT. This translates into CAVSGRYSGNTIYF.

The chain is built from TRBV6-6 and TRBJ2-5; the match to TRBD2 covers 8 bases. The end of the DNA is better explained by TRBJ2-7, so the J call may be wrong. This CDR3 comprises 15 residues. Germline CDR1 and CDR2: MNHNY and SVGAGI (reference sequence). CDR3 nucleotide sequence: TGTGCCAGCAGCTGGGAGGGGAGCGGGAGCAACGAGCAGTACTTC. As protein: CASSWEGSGSNEQYF.

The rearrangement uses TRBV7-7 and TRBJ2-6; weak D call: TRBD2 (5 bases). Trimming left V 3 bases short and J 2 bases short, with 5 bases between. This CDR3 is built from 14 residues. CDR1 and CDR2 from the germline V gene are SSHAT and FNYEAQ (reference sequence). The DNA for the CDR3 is TGTGCCAGCAGCTTGGAGGCTGGGGCCAACGTCCTGACTTTC. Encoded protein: CASSLEAGANVLTF.

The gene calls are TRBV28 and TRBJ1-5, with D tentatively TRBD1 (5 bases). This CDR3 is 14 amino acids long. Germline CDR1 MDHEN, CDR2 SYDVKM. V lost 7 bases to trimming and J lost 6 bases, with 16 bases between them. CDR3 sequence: CASTQIQGGQPQHF. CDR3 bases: TGTGCCAGCACCCAAATCCAGGGCGGTCAGCCCCAGCATTTT.